This T cell receptor beta chain was sequenced in a study of OX40 agonist ivuxolimab in advanced cancers. Findings and limits, study-wide: Among the lowest peripheral clonal expansion occurred in 0.1-3.0 mg/kg partial responders.

The data were produced by immunoSEQ multiplex PCR, yet TCRdb's version contains in-frame clones alone and is incomplete. This table has approximately 97,000 clones, around 85% appearing once. The ends lost 4 bases at V and 3 bases at J; junction bases unmatched: 5. This CDR3 spans 14 amino acids. CDR1 and CDR2 (germline): LNHDA, SQIVND (reference sequence). A note on this clone: Its cognate antigen is unknown.

V gene TRBV19 combines with J gene TRBJ2-7; 8 nucleotides match TRBD1. The material sequenced was CD4+ or CD8+ T cells sorted from blood, taken in a trial of the OX40 agonist ivuxolimab. This TCR was sampled from an adult with an advanced solid tumor such as melanoma, head and neck, liver or kidney cancer. CDR3 bases: TGTGCCAGTAGTAGGTCAGGGACAGGCTACGAGCAGTACTTC. It yields the protein CASSRSGTGYEQYF.